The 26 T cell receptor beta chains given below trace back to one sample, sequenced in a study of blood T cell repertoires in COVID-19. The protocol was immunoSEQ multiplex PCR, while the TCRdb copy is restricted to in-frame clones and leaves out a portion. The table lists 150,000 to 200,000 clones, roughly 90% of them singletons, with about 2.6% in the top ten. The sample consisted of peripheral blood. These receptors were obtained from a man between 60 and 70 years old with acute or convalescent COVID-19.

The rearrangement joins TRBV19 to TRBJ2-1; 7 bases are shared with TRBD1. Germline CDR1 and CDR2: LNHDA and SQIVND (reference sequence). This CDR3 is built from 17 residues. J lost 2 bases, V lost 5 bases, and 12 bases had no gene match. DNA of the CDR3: TGTGCCAGTAGTCCCTGGGACAGTGGGGCAACCTACAATGAGCAGTTCTTC. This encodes CASSPWDSGATYNEQFF.

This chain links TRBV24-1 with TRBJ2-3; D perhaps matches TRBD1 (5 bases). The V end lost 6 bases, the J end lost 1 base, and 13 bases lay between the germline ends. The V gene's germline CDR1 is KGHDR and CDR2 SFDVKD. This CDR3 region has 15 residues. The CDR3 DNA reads TGTGCCACCAGTCCACGGCAGGGCGGCACAGATACGCAGTATTTT. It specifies CATSPRQGGTDTQYF.

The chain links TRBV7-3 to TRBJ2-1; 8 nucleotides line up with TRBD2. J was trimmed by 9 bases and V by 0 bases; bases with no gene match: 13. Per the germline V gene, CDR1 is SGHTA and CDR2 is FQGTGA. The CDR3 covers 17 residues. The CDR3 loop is CASSLTPGAGDVREQFF. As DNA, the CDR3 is TGTGCCAGCAGCTTAACGCCGGGAGCGGGGGACGTCCGTGAGCAGTTCTTC.

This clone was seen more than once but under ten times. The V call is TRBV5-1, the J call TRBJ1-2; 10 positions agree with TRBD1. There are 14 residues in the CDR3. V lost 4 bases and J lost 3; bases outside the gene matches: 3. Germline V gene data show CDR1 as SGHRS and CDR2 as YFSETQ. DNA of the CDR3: TGCGCCAGCAGCATGACAGGGGGCGACTATGGCTACACCTTC. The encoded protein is CASSMTGGDYGYTF.

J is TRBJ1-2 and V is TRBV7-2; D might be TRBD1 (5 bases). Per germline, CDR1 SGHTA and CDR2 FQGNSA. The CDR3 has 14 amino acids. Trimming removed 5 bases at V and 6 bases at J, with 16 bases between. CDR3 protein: CASSRGTGEHGYTF. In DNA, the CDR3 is TGTGCCAGCAGCCGGGGGACGGGAGAGCATGGCTACACCTTC.

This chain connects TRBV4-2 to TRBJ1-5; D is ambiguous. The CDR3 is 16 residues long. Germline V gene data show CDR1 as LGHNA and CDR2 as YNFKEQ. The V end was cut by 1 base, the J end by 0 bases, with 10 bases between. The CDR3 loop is CASSQVGLNSNQPQHF. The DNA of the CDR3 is TGTGCCAGCAGCCAAGTCGGTCTTAATAGCAATCAGCCCCAGCATTTT.

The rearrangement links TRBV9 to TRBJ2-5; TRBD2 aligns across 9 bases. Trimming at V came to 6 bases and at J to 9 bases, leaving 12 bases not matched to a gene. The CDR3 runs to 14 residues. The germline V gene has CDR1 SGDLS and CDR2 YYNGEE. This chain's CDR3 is CASNNGGGGKAQYF. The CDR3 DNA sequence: TGTGCCAGCAACAACGGCGGGGGGGGCAAAGCCCAGTACTTC. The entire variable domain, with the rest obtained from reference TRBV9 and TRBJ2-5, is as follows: DSGVTQTPKHLITATGQRVTLRCSPRSGDLSVYWYQQSLDQGLQFLIQYYNGEERAKGNILERFSAQQFPDLHSELNLSSLELGDSALYFCASNNGGGGKAQYFGPGTRLLVL.

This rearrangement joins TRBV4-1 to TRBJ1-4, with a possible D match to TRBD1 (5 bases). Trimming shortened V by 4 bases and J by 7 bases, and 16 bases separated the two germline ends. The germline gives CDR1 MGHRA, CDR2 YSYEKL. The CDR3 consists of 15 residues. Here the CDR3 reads CASSLVGDGGEKLFF. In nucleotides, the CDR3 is TGCGCCAGCAGCCTCGTGGGGGACGGGGGTGAAAAACTGTTTTTT.

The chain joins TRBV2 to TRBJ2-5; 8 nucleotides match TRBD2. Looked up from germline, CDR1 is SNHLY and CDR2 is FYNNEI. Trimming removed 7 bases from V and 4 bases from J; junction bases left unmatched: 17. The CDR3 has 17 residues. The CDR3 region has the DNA TGTGCCAGCAATGATAGAATTGACGGGGGGGCCGGAGAGACCCAGTACTTC. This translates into CASNDRIDGGAGETQYF. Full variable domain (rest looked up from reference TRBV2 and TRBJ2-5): EPEVTQTPSHQVTQMGQEVILRCVPISNHLYFYWYRQILGQKVEFLVSFYNNEISEKSEIFDDQFSVERPDGSNFTLKIRSTKLEDSAMYFCASNDRIDGGAGETQYFGPGTRLLVL.

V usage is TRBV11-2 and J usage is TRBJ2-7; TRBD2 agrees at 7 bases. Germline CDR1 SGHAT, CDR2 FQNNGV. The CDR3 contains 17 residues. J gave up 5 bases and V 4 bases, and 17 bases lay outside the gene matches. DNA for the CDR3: TGTGCCAGCAGCTGGCGCGGGCGCGGGGGAGCCTGGGACGAGCAGTACTTC. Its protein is CASSWRGRGGAWDEQYF.

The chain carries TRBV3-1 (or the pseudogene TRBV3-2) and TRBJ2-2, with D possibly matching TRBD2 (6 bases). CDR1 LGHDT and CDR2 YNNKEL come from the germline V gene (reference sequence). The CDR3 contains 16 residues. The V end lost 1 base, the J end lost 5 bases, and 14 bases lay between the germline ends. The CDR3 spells CASSQGAGTGTGELFF. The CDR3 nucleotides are TGTGCCAGCAGCCAAGGGGCGGGAACGGGAACCGGGGAGCTGTTTTTT.

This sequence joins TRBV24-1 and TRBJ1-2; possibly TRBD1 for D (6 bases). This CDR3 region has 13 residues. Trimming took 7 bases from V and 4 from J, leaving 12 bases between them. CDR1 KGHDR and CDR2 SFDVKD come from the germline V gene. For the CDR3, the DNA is TGTGCCACCAGCCAAACAGGGACCTATGGCTACACCTTC. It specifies CATSQTGTYGYTF.

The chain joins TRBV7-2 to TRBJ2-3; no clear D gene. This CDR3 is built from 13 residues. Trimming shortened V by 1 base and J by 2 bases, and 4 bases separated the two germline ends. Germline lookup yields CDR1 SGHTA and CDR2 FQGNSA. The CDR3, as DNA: TGTGCCAGCAGCTTAGTGTACACAGATACGCAGTATTTT. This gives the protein CASSLVYTDTQYF.

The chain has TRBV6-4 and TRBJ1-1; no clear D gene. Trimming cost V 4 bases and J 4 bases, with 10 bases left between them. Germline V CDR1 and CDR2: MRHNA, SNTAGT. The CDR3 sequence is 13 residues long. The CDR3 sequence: CASSGEAGTEAFF. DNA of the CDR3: TGTGCCAGCAGTGGCGAGGCCGGCACTGAAGCTTTCTTT.

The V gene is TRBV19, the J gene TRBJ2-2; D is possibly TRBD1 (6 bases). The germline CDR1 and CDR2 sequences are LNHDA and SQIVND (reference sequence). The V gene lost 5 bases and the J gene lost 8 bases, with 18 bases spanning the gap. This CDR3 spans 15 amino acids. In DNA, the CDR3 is TGTGCCAGTAGTGTCACCGGGACACTTAAGGGGGAGCTGTTTTTT. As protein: CASSVTGTLKGELFF.

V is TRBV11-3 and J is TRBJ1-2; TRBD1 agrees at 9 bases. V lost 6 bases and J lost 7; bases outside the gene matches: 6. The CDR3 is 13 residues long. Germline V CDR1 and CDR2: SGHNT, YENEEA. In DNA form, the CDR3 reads TGTGCCAGCAGTCTTACAGGGGGCCGTGGCTACACCTTC. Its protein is CASSLTGGRGYTF.

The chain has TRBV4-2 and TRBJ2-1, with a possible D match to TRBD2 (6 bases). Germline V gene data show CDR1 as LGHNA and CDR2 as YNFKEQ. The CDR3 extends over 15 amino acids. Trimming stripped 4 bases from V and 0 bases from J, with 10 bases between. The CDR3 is CASSLGGSSYNEQFF. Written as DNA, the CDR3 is TGTGCCAGCAGCCTTGGGGGGAGCTCCTACAATGAGCAGTTCTTC.

The CDR3 reads CATSDRDRPYTEAFF. The CDR3 DNA is TGTGCCACCAGCGACCGGGACAGACCTTACACTGAAGCTTTCTTT. J is TRBJ1-1 and V is TRBV15; TRBD1 aligns across 7 bases. The V gene's germline CDR1 is LNHNV and CDR2 YYDKDF (reference sequence). V lost 5 bases, J lost 3 bases, and 9 bases stayed unmatched. The CDR3 is 15 residues long.

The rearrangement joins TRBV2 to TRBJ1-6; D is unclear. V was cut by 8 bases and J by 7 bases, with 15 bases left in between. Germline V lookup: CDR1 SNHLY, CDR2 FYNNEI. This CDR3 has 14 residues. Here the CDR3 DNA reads TGTGCCAGCGGACGAGGACTGGGGAATTCACCCCTCCACTTT. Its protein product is CASGRGLGNSPLHF.

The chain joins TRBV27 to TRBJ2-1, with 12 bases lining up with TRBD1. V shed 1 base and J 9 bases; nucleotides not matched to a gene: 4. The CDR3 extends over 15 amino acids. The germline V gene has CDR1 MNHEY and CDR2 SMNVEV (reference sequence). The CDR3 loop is CASSLLGQGAFEQFF. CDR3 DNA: TGTGCCAGCAGTTTATTGGGACAGGGGGCTTTTGAGCAGTTCTTC.

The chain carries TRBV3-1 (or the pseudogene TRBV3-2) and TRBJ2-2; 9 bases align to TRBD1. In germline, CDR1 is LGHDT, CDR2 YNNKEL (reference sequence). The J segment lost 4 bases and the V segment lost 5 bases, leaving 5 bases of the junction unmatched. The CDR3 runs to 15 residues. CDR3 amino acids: CASSYRGRFTGELFF. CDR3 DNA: TGTGCCAGCAGCTACAGGGGGCGATTCACCGGGGAGCTGTTTTTT.

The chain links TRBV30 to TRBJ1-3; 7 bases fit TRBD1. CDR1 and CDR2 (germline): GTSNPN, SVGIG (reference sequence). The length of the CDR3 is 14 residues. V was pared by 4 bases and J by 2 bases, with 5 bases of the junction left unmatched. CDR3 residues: CAWNRDSPGNTIYF. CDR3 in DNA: TGTGCCTGGAACCGGGACAGCCCTGGAAACACCATATATTTT.

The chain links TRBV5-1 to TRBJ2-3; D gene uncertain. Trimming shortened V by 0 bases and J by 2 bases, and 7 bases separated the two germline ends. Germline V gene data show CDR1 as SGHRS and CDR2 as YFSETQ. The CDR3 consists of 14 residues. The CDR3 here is CASSLELPTDTQYF. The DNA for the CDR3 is TGCGCCAGCAGCTTGGAACTACCCACAGATACGCAGTATTTT.

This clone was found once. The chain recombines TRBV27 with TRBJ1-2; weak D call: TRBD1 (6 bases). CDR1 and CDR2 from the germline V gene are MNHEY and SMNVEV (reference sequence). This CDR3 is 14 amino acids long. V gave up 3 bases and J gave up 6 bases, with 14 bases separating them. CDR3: CASSFKGETDGYTF. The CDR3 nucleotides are TGTGCCAGCAGTTTCAAGGGGGAGACGGATGGCTACACCTTC.

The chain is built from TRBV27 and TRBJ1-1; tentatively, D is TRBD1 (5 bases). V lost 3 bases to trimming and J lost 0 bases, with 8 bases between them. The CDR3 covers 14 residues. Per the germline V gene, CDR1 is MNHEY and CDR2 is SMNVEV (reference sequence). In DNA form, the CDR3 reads TGTGCCAGCAGTTTGACAGATATGAACACTGAAGCTTTCTTT. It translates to CASSLTDMNTEAFF.

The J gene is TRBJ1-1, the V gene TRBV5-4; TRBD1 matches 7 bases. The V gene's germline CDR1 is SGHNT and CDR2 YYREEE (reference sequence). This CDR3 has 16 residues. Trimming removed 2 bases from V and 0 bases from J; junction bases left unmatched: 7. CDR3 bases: TGTGCCAGCAGCTTCGGACAGGTTTACATGAACACTGAAGCTTTCTTT. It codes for CASSFGQVYMNTEAFF.